The T cell receptor (beta chain) under discussion was sequenced for a study of tumor T cells in aggressive B-cell lymphoma. Germline V lookup: CDR1 SGDLS, CDR2 YYNGEE. The germline V and J ends were trimmed by 0 bases and 10 bases, with 11 bases remaining between them. The CDR3 runs to 14 residues. Repertoires were generated with immunoSEQ multiplex PCR, while TCRdb's copy carries only in-frame clones and drops some. Of 3,500 to 4,000 clones detected, approximately 90% appear once; the ten largest clones hold 3% to 4.5%. The sample taken for sequencing was tumor tissue. This clonotype was obtained from an adult with diffuse large B cell lymphoma. This chain joins TRBV9 and TRBJ1-6; no reliable D call. This CDR3 reads CASSVAGSRSPLHF. DNA for the CDR3: TGTGCCAGCAGCGTAGCGGGGAGTCGGTCACCCCTCCACTTT.